The rows below give T cell receptor beta chains drawn from one sample of a study of T cells after yellow fever vaccination. One entry per CDR3 protein, called by TCRdb with MiXCR from the 5' RACE reads. In the table there are about 74,000 distinct CDR3 sequences, roughly 6.9% of which are singletons. The source material was CD8+ T cells sorted from PBMCs, sampled about 5 days after the first yellow fever vaccination. All receptors derive from a man in his late teens or twenties who received the YFV17D yellow fever vaccine. Each CDR3 is given with its conserved first and last residue. D genes are given only for firm matches. A row's size may be missing; if present it is once, few, many or a size class.

v_gene	d_gene	abundance	j_gene	CDR3aa	CDR3nt
TRBV4-3	NA	few	TRBJ2-7	CASSQARTETYEQYF	TGCGCCAGCAGCCAAGCTAGGACGGAAACCTACGAGCAGTACTTC
TRBV7-9	NA	few	TRBJ2-3	CASSAPILGETDTQYF	TGTGCCAGCAGCGCCCCAATCCTGGGGGAGACAGATACGCAGTATTTT
TRBV20-1	NA	few	TRBJ2-4	CSAGKLGTTSNIQYF	TGCAGTGCTGGCAAACTGGGGACAACCTCAAACATTCAGTACTTC
TRBV15	TRBD1	NA	TRBJ2-5	CATSRSPDRGDQETQYF	TGTGCCACCAGCAGGAGTCCAGACAGGGGCGACCAAGAGACCCAGTACTTC
TRBV4-3	NA	medium-sized	TRBJ2-4	CASSQDFGGPNIQYF	TGCGCCAGCAGCCAAGATTTCGGGGGGCCAAACATTCAGTACTTC
TRBV9	NA	NA	TRBJ1-3	CASSGSWGGGSGGNTIYF	TGTGCCAGCAGCGGTTCGTGGGGAGGTGGGTCCGGTGGAAACACCATATATTTT
TRBV27	TRBD1	NA	TRBJ2-1	CASSLRQGGNEQFF	TGTGCCAGCAGTTTACGACAGGGCGGCAATGAGCAGTTCTTC
TRBV7-2	TRBD2	NA	TRBJ2-5	CASSLSAGGFDETQYF	TGTGCCAGCAGCTTAAGCGCGGGGGGGTTTGATGAGACCCAGTACTTC
TRBV3-1	TRBD2	many	TRBJ2-5	CASSQEGGLAGPETQYF	TGTGCCAGCAGCCAAGAGGGGGGACTAGCCGGACCAGAGACCCAGTACTTC
TRBV3-1	NA	many	TRBJ2-4	CASSQDRLQAKNIQYF	TGTGCCAGCAGCCAAGATAGGTTACAAGCCAAAAACATTCAGTACTTC
TRBV19	NA	few	TRBJ2-1	CASSDAGGTYNEQFF	TGTGCCAGTAGTGACGCTGGGGGGACTTACAATGAGCAGTTCTTC
TRBV5-1	NA	few	TRBJ2-3	CASSLESHQSTDTQYF	TGCGCCAGCAGCTTGGAGTCACACCAGAGCACAGATACGCAGTATTTT
TRBV7-9	TRBD1	NA	TRBJ1-2	CASSPGQGASGYTF	TGTGCCAGCAGCCCGGGACAGGGGGCGAGTGGCTACACCTTC
TRBV5-1	NA	few	TRBJ1-1	CASSFGGAGDRNTEAFF	TGCGCCAGCAGCTTTGGCGGGGCAGGGGATCGGAACACTGAAGCTTTCTTT
TRBV13	NA	NA	TRBJ2-5	CASSWKETQYF	TGTGCCAGCAGCTGGAAAGAGACCCAGTACTTC
TRBV7-9	NA	many	TRBJ2-7	CASSLIGVGSYEQYF	TGTGCCAGCAGCTTAATAGGTGTGGGCTCCTACGAGCAGTACTTC
TRBV5-6	TRBD1	few	TRBJ2-1	CASSRGQASRFPYNEQFF	TGTGCCAGCAGCCGGGGACAGGCCTCTCGATTTCCCTACAATGAGCAGTTCTTC
TRBV6-2/TRBV6-3	TRBD2	many	TRBJ2-1	CASSWVAGVSYNEQFF	TGTGCCAGCAGTTGGGTCGCGGGGGTGTCCTACAATGAGCAGTTCTTC
TRBV12-5	TRBD2	few	TRBJ2-1	CASGRGSINEQFF	TGTGCTAGTGGGCGGGGGTCTATTAATGAGCAGTTCTTC
TRBV11-2	NA	few	TRBJ1-2	CASSLDGLWGSDYGYTF	TGTGCCAGCAGCTTAGATGGTCTCTGGGGGTCAGACTATGGCTACACCTTC
TRBV4-3	TRBD1	few	TRBJ1-4	CASSRLTGGMDEKLFF	TGCGCCAGCAGCCGCCTCACAGGGGGCATGGATGAAAAACTGTTTTTT